The 32 T cell receptor beta chains below all came from one sample that was sequenced in a study of Ad26.COV2.S vaccination and SARS-CoV-2 variants. The protocol was immunoSEQ multiplex PCR, while the TCRdb copy is restricted to in-frame clones and leaves out a portion. This sample has 350,000 to 400,000 clones, with around nine tenths found just once. As for treatment: roughly 19 received Ad26.COV2.S at low or high dose, single or two shots; 5 received placebo; per-sample allocation not given. Sampling took place 63 days after the first vaccine or placebo injection. This material consisted of peripheral blood, taken in a trial of Ad26.COV2.S vaccine versus placebo. These receptors all stem from a person between 18 and 59 years old who received the Ad26.COV2.S COVID-19 vaccine or a placebo.

V is TRBV3-1 (or the pseudogene TRBV3-2) and J is TRBJ1-2; 7 nucleotides align to TRBD1. This CDR3 comprises 15 residues. V shed 0 bases and J 6 bases; nucleotides not matched to a gene: 7. Germline-derived CDR1 and CDR2 are LGHDT and YNNKEL (reference sequence). CDR3: CASSQDQEGGNGYTF. In DNA form, the CDR3 reads TGTGCCAGCAGCCAAGATCAAGAAGGGGGCAATGGCTACACCTTC.

J is TRBJ2-7 and V is TRBV7-8; D could derive from TRBD1 or TRBD2 (6 bases each). CDR3 length: 14 residues. The V gene's germline CDR1 is SGHVS and CDR2 FQNEAQ. V was pared by 4 bases and J by 3 bases, with 13 bases between. The CDR3 DNA reads TGTGCCAGCAGCTGGACCGGGGGCCGCTACGAGCAGTACTTC. Its translation: CASSWTGGRYEQYF.

The chain links TRBV6-1 to TRBJ1-1; D ambiguous. From germline, CDR1 is MNHNS and CDR2 SASEGT. CDR3 length equals 15 residues. Trimming left V 6 bases short and J 1 base short, with 15 bases between. The DNA for the CDR3 is TGTGCCAGCAGCCTCCCGTGGCAGAAGAACACTGAAGCTTTCTTT. It specifies CASSLPWQKNTEAFF.

This clone was counted a few times. The J gene is TRBJ2-1, the V gene TRBV5-1; 11 bases agree with TRBD2. V dropped 2 bases and J dropped 9; count of bases not matched to a gene: 7. This CDR3 region has 15 residues. The germline V gene encodes CDR1 SGHRS and CDR2 YFSETQ. The CDR3 loop is CASSFGSGGAREQFF. The CDR3 DNA reads TGCGCCAGCAGCTTCGGTAGCGGGGGGGCCCGTGAGCAGTTCTTC.

This chain joins TRBV3-1 (or the pseudogene TRBV3-2) and TRBJ2-1; 13 bases match TRBD2. The CDR3 extends over 17 amino acids. The junction had 9 bases not matched to a gene; V was cut back by 1 base and J by 9 bases. Germline V gives CDR1 LGHDT, CDR2 YNNKEL (reference sequence). CDR3 in amino acids: CASSQGLAGGGQGEQFF. CDR3 sequence (DNA): TGTGCCAGCAGCCAAGGACTAGCGGGGGGCGGGCAAGGTGAGCAGTTCTTC.

J is TRBJ2-5 and V is TRBV4-1; possibly TRBD1 for D (5 bases). The V gene lost 3 bases and the J gene lost 4 bases, with 9 bases spanning the gap. Germline CDR1 is MGHRA and CDR2 is YSYEKL. The CDR3 loop spans 13 amino acids. The CDR3 loop is CASSQGLLETQYF. The CDR3 region has the DNA TGCGCCAGCAGCCAGGGGCTACTAGAGACCCAGTACTTC.

This clone was recorded once. This rearrangement joins TRBV27 to TRBJ2-3, with 13 nucleotides matching TRBD2. This CDR3 is 16 amino acids long. The V gene's germline CDR1 is MNHEY and CDR2 SMNVEV (reference sequence). V was pared by 5 bases and J by 6 bases, with 8 bases of the junction left unmatched. As DNA, the CDR3 is TGTGCCAGCAGTCAAAGACTAGCGGGGGGCATGGATACGCAGTATTTT. It encodes CASSQRLAGGMDTQYF.

In this sample, this clone turned up once. The CDR3 region has the DNA TGTGCCACCAGTCGCGGCAGGGCGATTCGAAACACCATATATTTT. This encodes CATSRGRAIRNTIYF. The chain has TRBV24-1 and TRBJ1-3, with a tentative D call TRBD1 (5 bases). The germline gives CDR1 KGHDR, CDR2 SFDVKD. This CDR3 contains 15 residues. Trimming removed 6 bases at V and 5 bases at J, with 16 bases between.

This chain uses TRBV3-1 (or the pseudogene TRBV3-2) with TRBJ2-2; D is uncertain. The CDR3 spans 13 residues. The V and J ends lost 3 bases and 4 bases respectively, with 6 bases between them. CDR1 is LGHDT, CDR2 YNNKEL, per germline (reference sequence). CDR3 in amino acids: CASSHVGTGELFF. The CDR3 DNA sequence: TGTGCCAGCAGCCATGTTGGCACCGGGGAGCTGTTTTTT.

V usage is TRBV10-3 and J usage is TRBJ2-2; a weak D match, TRBD1 (6 bases). CDR3 length: 13 amino acids. The germline V and J ends were trimmed by 7 bases and 5 bases, with 11 bases remaining between them. In germline, CDR1 is ENHRY, CDR2 SYGVKD. CDR3 region: CAITGQFTGELFF. CDR3 sequence (DNA): TGTGCCATCACCGGACAGTTTACCGGGGAGCTGTTTTTT.

The V gene is TRBV19, the J gene TRBJ1-2; TRBD1 matches at 9 bases. Trimming cost V 3 bases and J 2 bases; bases outside gene matches: 1. CDR3 length equals 14 residues. CDR1 LNHDA and CDR2 SQIVND come from the germline V gene (reference sequence). Here the CDR3 DNA reads TGTGCCAGTAGTATCGGGACAGGGAACTATGGCTACACCTTC. Its protein product is CASSIGTGNYGYTF.

The rearrangement links TRBV18 to TRBJ2-1; maybe TRBD1 (6 bases). The CDR3 is 13 amino acids. The germline gives CDR1 KGHSH, CDR2 LQKENI. V was clipped by 8 bases and J by 5 bases, with 13 bases between them. In DNA form, the CDR3 reads TGTGCCAGCGCAGACAGGAGTAACAATGAGCAGTTCTTC. This gives the protein CASADRSNNEQFF.

This sequence joins TRBV5-1 and TRBJ2-7, with D hard to call. This CDR3 has 15 amino acids. Trimming took 0 bases from V and 5 from J, leaving 15 bases between them. CDR1 is SGHRS, CDR2 YFSETQ, per germline. The CDR3 protein is CASSLDMAFEDEQYF. For the CDR3, the DNA is TGCGCCAGCAGCTTGGATATGGCGTTTGAGGACGAGCAGTACTTC.

The chain links TRBV5-4 to TRBJ2-2; 7 nucleotides align to TRBD2. Germline assignment: CDR1 SGHNT and CDR2 YYREEE (reference sequence). After removal of 3 bases from V and 3 bases from J, the junction contained 8 bases not matched to a gene. The CDR3 is 16 residues long. The CDR3 reads CASSSEAGSDTGELFF. The CDR3 DNA reads TGTGCCAGCAGCTCTGAAGCGGGGAGCGACACCGGGGAGCTGTTTTTT.

The V gene is TRBV12-3 or TRBV12-4, the J gene TRBJ2-5; unclear D gene. CDR3 size: 12 residues. Trimming removed 5 bases from V and 3 bases from J, with 7 bases in between. This CDR3 reads CASSLHEETQYF. The CDR3 bases are TGTGCCAGCAGTCTCCACGAAGAGACCCAGTACTTC.

The CDR3 region has the DNA TGTGCCAGCAGTTTACGGGGGAGCACTGAAGCTTTCTTT. Its translation: CASSLRGSTEAFF. The chain links TRBV27 to TRBJ1-1, with D perhaps TRBD1 (5 bases). CDR1 and CDR2 (germline): MNHEY, SMNVEV (reference sequence). This CDR3 region has 13 residues. The V end lost 2 bases, the J end lost 4 bases, and 8 bases lay between the germline ends.

This sequence joins TRBV5-3 and TRBJ2-2, with D perhaps matching TRBD1 (6 bases). TRBV5-3 is designated an ORF whose function remains uncertain. V gave up 1 base and J gave up 6 bases, with 13 bases separating them. This CDR3 is 15 amino acids long. CDR3 loop: CARSLWQGFAGELFF. CDR3 nucleotide sequence: TGTGCCAGAAGCTTGTGGCAGGGGTTTGCCGGGGAGCTGTTTTTT.

The CDR3 nucleotides are TGTGCCATCCCGGGAGCCGTTAACACCGGGGAGCTGTTTTTT. This encodes CAIPGAVNTGELFF. The gene calls are TRBV5-4 and TRBJ2-2; a weak D match, TRBD2 (6 bases). The CDR3 totals 14 residues. V shed 9 bases and J shed 2 bases, with 14 bases lying between them. The germline CDR1 and CDR2 sequences are SGHNT and YYREEE (reference sequence).

J is TRBJ1-2 and V is TRBV3-1 (or the pseudogene TRBV3-2), with 9 bases identical to TRBD1. The CDR3 totals 15 residues. Trimming took 4 bases from V and 2 from J; bases not matched to a gene: 5. Germline V gene sequence: CDR1 LGHDT, CDR2 YNNKEL (reference sequence). The CDR3 bases are TGTGCCAGCAGCCGAACAGGGGGCGGGAACTATGGCTACACCTTC. Translated: CASSRTGGGNYGYTF.

The chain carries TRBV19 and TRBJ2-5; D ambiguous. This CDR3 is built from 14 residues. Germline values: CDR1 LNHDA, CDR2 SQIVND (reference sequence). The ends were cut back, 6 bases at V and 1 base at J, with 12 bases in the middle. CDR3 sequence (DNA): TGTGCCAGTAGCATAACTATGACCCAAGAGACCCAGTACTTC. Protein sequence: CASSITMTQETQYF.

The chain is built from TRBV4-1 and TRBJ2-3, with D perhaps matching TRBD2 (6 bases). Trimming left V 4 bases short and J 2 bases short, with 16 bases between. There are 16 residues in the CDR3. Per germline, CDR1 MGHRA and CDR2 YSYEKL. The chain's CDR3 is CASSPLGGGDTDTQYF. CDR3 coding DNA: TGCGCCAGCAGCCCCTTAGGAGGAGGGGACACAGATACGCAGTATTTT.

This chain connects TRBV20-1 to TRBJ1-1, with 7 bases matching TRBD1. The V gene's germline CDR1 is DFQATT and CDR2 SNEGSKA (reference sequence). V was clipped by 6 bases and J by 13 bases; unmatched bases: 11. The CDR3 has 11 amino acids. Written as DNA, the CDR3 is TGCAGTGCCCCAGGAGACAGGGTTTTTTTCTTT. Encoded protein: CSAPGDRVFFF.

The count of this clone is one. The chain has TRBV7-2 and TRBJ2-5; D is possibly TRBD2 (5 bases). V lost 3 bases and J 1 base, leaving 9 bases between the germline ends. Germline V gene lookup returns CDR1 SGHTA and CDR2 FQGNSA. CDR3 length: 14 residues. The CDR3 is CASSFGLRQETQYF. The CDR3 DNA reads as TGTGCCAGCAGCTTCGGACTCCGCCAAGAGACCCAGTACTTC.

This chain links TRBV5-8 with TRBJ1-2, with TRBD1 matching 8 bases. Trimming cost V 7 bases and J 5 bases; bases outside gene matches: 7. CDR1 SGHTS and CDR2 YDEGEE come from the germline V gene. The length of the CDR3 is 13 residues. The CDR3 bases are TGTGCCAGCCGGGACAGGCAGGGGTATGGCTACACCTTC. Translation: CASRDRQGYGYTF.

The CDR3 reads CASSLAGAGEYNEQFF. CDR3 in DNA: TGTGCCAGCAGCTTAGCTGGGGCGGGGGAGTACAATGAGCAGTTCTTC. This chain joins TRBV7-6 and TRBJ2-1, with TRBD2 identical over 7 bases. CDR3 length equals 16 residues. J lost 4 bases, V lost 0 bases, and 6 bases had no gene match. Germline V gives CDR1 SGHVS, CDR2 FNYEAQ.

The chain joins TRBV6-5 to TRBJ1-6; no firm D call. CDR3 length: 15 residues. Germline V gene lookup returns CDR1 MNHEY and CDR2 SVGAGI. Trimming took off 5 bases at V and 9 bases at J, with 17 bases between the two ends. CDR3 DNA sequence: TGTGCCAGCAGTCCCGGGGTGACCCGGGGTTCACCCCTCCACTTT. Translating it yields CASSPGVTRGSPLHF.

This sequence joins TRBV18 and TRBJ1-5; D gene unclear. The CDR3 totals 14 residues. Deletions cut 2 bases from V and 6 bases from J, with 11 bases between. From germline, CDR1 is KGHSH and CDR2 LQKENI. The CDR3 coding sequence is TGTGCCAGCTCACCAAACCAGGCGGTTCAGCCCCAGCATTTT. Protein sequence: CASSPNQAVQPQHF.

The V and J genes are TRBV15 and TRBJ1-5, with unresolved D. V lost 0 bases to trimming and J lost 6 bases, with 9 bases between them. Germline assignment: CDR1 LNHNV and CDR2 YYDKDF (reference sequence). The CDR3 covers 14 residues. The chain's CDR3 is CATSRDRDLQPQHF. CDR3 in DNA: TGTGCCACCAGCAGAGATCGAGACCTTCAGCCCCAGCATTTT. Full variable domain (remainder filled in from reference TRBV15 and TRBJ1-5): DAMVIQNPRYQVTQFGKPVTLSCSQTLNHNVMYWYQQKSSQAPKLLFHYYDKDFNNEADTPDNFQSRRPNTSFCFLDIRSPGLGDTAMYLCATSRDRDLQPQHFGDGTRLSIL.

The chain has TRBV7-2 and TRBJ1-1; D is ambiguous. Looked up from germline, CDR1 is SGHTA and CDR2 is FQGNSA. Trimming left V 1 base short and J 3 bases short, with 9 bases between. This CDR3 spans 14 amino acids. CDR3 in DNA: TGTGCCAGCAGCTTAGAGTCTGGGGACACTGAAGCTTTCTTT. It encodes CASSLESGDTEAFF.

The chain couples TRBV19 to TRBJ1-5; TRBD1 agrees at 9 bases. Trimming cost V 5 bases and J 7 bases; bases outside gene matches: 15. Germline V gene lookup returns CDR1 LNHDA and CDR2 SQIVND (reference sequence). The CDR3 extends over 17 amino acids. Written as DNA, the CDR3 is TGTGCCAGTAGTGGGGGACAGGGAATCTTTACGGAGCAGCCCCAGCATTTT. Translated: CASSGGQGIFTEQPQHF.

The chain has TRBV2 and TRBJ1-5, with TRBD1 matching 7 bases. The CDR3 is made up of 14 amino acids. Germline V CDR1 and CDR2: SNHLY, FYNNEI. V lost 5 bases to trimming and J lost 7 bases; unmatched junction nucleotides: 8. This CDR3 is CASSPQGVRQPQHF. The CDR3 DNA is TGTGCCAGCAGTCCGCAGGGGGTCCGGCAGCCCCAGCATTTT.

The V gene is TRBV4-1, the J gene TRBJ1-3; unclear D gene. CDR1 is MGHRA, CDR2 YSYEKL, per germline. Trimming cost V 2 bases and J 1 base, with 9 bases left between them. The CDR3 extends over 15 amino acids. The DNA for the CDR3 is TGCGCCAGCAGCCAAAGGCTCTTTTCTGGAAACACCATATATTTT. Protein sequence: CASSQRLFSGNTIYF.